Below, 16 T cell receptor beta chains from the same sample are listed, as sequenced in a study of cytomegalovirus exposure and HLA in healthy donors. The PCR ran on 60 Vbeta and 13 Jbeta primers. Data came from immunoSEQ multiplex PCR; TCRdb stores just in-frame clones and leaves some out. Among about 160,000 clones listed, around 65% were seen once. The sample comprised PBMCs. The receptors derive from a woman in her 40s in good health and CMV-seropositive.

The V and J genes are TRBV28 and TRBJ2-2, with D possibly TRBD2 on 5 matching bases. This CDR3 region has 16 residues. V lost 2 bases and J lost 6, with 16 bases in between. In germline, CDR1 is MDHEN, CDR2 SYDVKM. The CDR3 loop is CASSLLLGVGAGELFF. The CDR3 region has the DNA TGTGCCAGCAGTTTACTGTTGGGAGTTGGAGCCGGGGAGCTGTTTTTT.

The CDR3 region has the DNA TGCGCCAGCAGCTTGGGAACAGGGGCGGCGAGCGAGACCCAGTACTTC. It is translated as CASSLGTGAASETQYF. V is TRBV5-1 and J is TRBJ2-5; 7 bases are a match to TRBD1. The germline CDR1 and CDR2 sequences are SGHRS and YFSETQ. This CDR3 spans 16 amino acids. With 0 bases clipped from V and 5 bases from J, the junction kept 10 bases outside the gene matches.

The rearrangement uses TRBV5-4 and TRBJ2-3, with D maybe TRBD2 (5 bases). The CDR3 loop spans 17 amino acids. Trimming took 4 bases from V and 0 from J, leaving 18 bases between them. Germline CDR1 reads SGHNT; CDR2 reads YYREEE (reference sequence). CDR3 in DNA: TGTGCCAGCAGCCTCCTACTAGAAGTGATAAGCACAGATACGCAGTATTTT. It specifies CASSLLLEVISTDTQYF.

Only a few counts were recorded for this clone. This chain links TRBV7-3 with TRBJ2-3; 13 bases are shared with TRBD2. J gave up 5 bases and V 4 bases, and 15 bases lay outside the gene matches. This CDR3 contains 19 residues. CDR1 and CDR2 from the germline V gene are SGHTA and FQGTGA. DNA of the CDR3: TGTGCCAGCAGCTCCATTGGACTAGCGGGGGACCCTCGGGTAGATACGCAGTATTTT. Its protein is CASSSIGLAGDPRVDTQYF.

V is TRBV27 and J is TRBJ2-1; 9 bases align to TRBD2. The trim removed 2 bases at V and 1 base at J, leaving 3 bases unmatched. Germline V gene data show CDR1 as MNHEY and CDR2 as SMNVEV (reference sequence). The CDR3 runs 16 residues. The CDR3 DNA reads TGTGCCAGCAGTTTAACCGCGGGAGGGTCCTACAATGAGCAGTTCTTC. As protein: CASSLTAGGSYNEQFF.

The gene calls are TRBV5-4 and TRBJ2-5; 8 nucleotides match TRBD1. The CDR3 runs 15 residues. Germline V CDR1 and CDR2: SGHNT, YYREEE (reference sequence). V gave up 1 base and J gave up 5 bases; unmatched junction bases: 7. The CDR3 protein is CASSLSGQGGETQYF. The CDR3 DNA sequence: TGTGCCAGCAGCTTGTCCGGACAGGGTGGCGAGACCCAGTACTTC.

This clone was recorded only once. The gene calls are TRBV25-1 and TRBJ1-6; tentative D call: TRBD1 (5 bases). The CDR3 runs 12 residues. Trimming removed 8 bases from V and 8 bases from J, with 10 bases in between. CDR1 is MGHDK, CDR2 SYGVNS, per germline. CDR3 in DNA: TGTGCCAGCCATATAGGGGATTCACCCCTCCACTTT. The encoded protein is CASHIGDSPLHF.

This chain connects TRBV5-1 to TRBJ2-7, with D possibly TRBD2 on 5 matching bases. Deletions cut 2 bases from V and 2 bases from J, with 11 bases between. The CDR3 is 14 residues long. Germline V gene lookup returns CDR1 SGHRS and CDR2 YFSETQ. The CDR3 DNA follows: TGCGCCAGCAGCTTTACCAGCGGCACCTACGAGCAGTACTTC. This codes for CASSFTSGTYEQYF.

This rearrangement joins TRBV7-9 to TRBJ1-4; D not resolved. V was trimmed by 5 bases and J by 0 bases, leaving 13 bases between them. Looked up from germline, CDR1 is SEHNR and CDR2 is FQNEAQ (reference sequence). This CDR3 contains 16 residues. CDR3 DNA sequence: TGTGCCAGCAGCCTGTCGGGAAAAGCAACTAATGAAAAACTGTTTTTT. Its translation is CASSLSGKATNEKLFF. Filled out from reference TRBV7-9 and TRBJ1-4, the complete variable domain reads DTGVSQNPRHKITKRGQNVTFRCDPISEHNRLYWYRQTLGQGPEFLTYFQNEAQLEKSRLLSDRFSAERPKGSFSTLEIQRTEQGDSAMYLCASSLSGKATNEKLFFGSGTQLSVL.

This chain joins TRBV11-2 and TRBJ1-5, with D perhaps TRBD1 (6 bases). The V gene lost 4 bases and the J gene lost 5 bases, with 9 bases spanning the gap. The CDR3 is made up of 13 amino acids. CDR1 is SGHAT, CDR2 FQNNGV, per germline. The CDR3 loop reads CASSSDRHQPQHF. CDR3 sequence (DNA): TGTGCCAGCAGCTCGGACAGACATCAGCCCCAGCATTTT.

This clone was observed a few times. V is TRBV4-2 and J is TRBJ1-4, with 10 nucleotides matching TRBD1. V lost 1 base to trimming and J lost 8 bases; unmatched junction nucleotides: 7. The CDR3 totals 16 residues. CDR1 LGHNA and CDR2 YNFKEQ come from the germline V gene. The CDR3 coding sequence is TGTGCCAGCAGCCAAGGAAACGGACAGGGGGGCGAAAAACTGTTTTTT. Its protein is CASSQGNGQGGEKLFF.

As to this clone: The germline gene is not matched at one end of the junction; a read error may be the cause. The rearrangement links TRBV6-6 to TRBJ1-2; TRBD1 matches at 10 bases. The CDR3 has 14 amino acids. Germline CDR1 and CDR2: MNHNY and SVGAGI (reference sequence). The CDR3 is CASSYDRGPGGYPF. The CDR3 DNA is TGTGCCAGCAGTTACGACAGGGGGCCGGGTGGCTACCCCTTC.

The gene calls are TRBV4-3 and TRBJ1-4, with 8 bases matching TRBD1. The CDR3 runs 15 residues. Germline CDR1 LGHNA, CDR2 YSLEER. With V trimmed by 4 bases and J by 10 bases, 11 bases remained unmatched. The CDR3 here is CASSPRIDRGGKLFF. In DNA form, the CDR3 reads TGCGCCAGCAGCCCACGGATAGACAGGGGTGGAAAACTGTTTTTT.

The V gene is TRBV27, the J gene TRBJ2-1, with 10 bases lining up with TRBD2. The CDR3 has 16 residues. Germline V gene sequence: CDR1 MNHEY, CDR2 SMNVEV (reference sequence). V was pared by 1 base and J by 8 bases, with 8 bases of the junction left unmatched. The CDR3 bases are TGTGCCAGCAGTTTATTCCCAGCGGGAGGGCCCTATGAGCAGTTCTTC. Protein sequence: CASSLFPAGGPYEQFF.

The chain couples TRBV19 to TRBJ2-5; possibly TRBD2 for D (6 bases). The V gene lost 5 bases and the J gene lost 5 bases, with 21 bases spanning the gap. Germline V gene lookup returns CDR1 LNHDA and CDR2 SQIVND (reference sequence). This CDR3 is 16 amino acids long. The CDR3: CASSPSGISGGETQYF. The CDR3 DNA reads as TGTGCCAGTAGTCCCAGTGGCATCTCTGGAGGGGAGACCCAGTACTTC.

The chain is built from TRBV15 and TRBJ2-7, with D possibly TRBD2 on 5 matching bases. The CDR3 totals 14 residues. The germline CDR1 and CDR2 sequences are LNHNV and YYDKDF (reference sequence). The germline V and J ends were trimmed by 0 bases and 7 bases, with 13 bases remaining between them. The CDR3 DNA sequence: TGTGCCACCAGCAGAGAAGTCGGAGAGCGGGAGCAGTACTTC. This codes for CATSREVGEREQYF. Drawing the rest from reference TRBV15 and TRBJ2-7, the complete variable domain is DAMVIQNPRYQVTQFGKPVTLSCSQTLNHNVMYWYQQKSSQAPKLLFHYYDKDFNNEADTPDNFQSRRPNTSFCFLDIRSPGLGDTAMYLCATSREVGEREQYFGPGTRLTVT.